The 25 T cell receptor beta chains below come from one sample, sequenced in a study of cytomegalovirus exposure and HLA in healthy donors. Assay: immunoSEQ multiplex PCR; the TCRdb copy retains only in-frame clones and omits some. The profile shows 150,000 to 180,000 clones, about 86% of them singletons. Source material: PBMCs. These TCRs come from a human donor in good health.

The CDR3 nucleotides are TGTGCCAGCTCACCACAGTGGACAGACAATGAGCAGTTCTTC. Residues: CASSPQWTDNEQFF. J is TRBJ2-1 and V is TRBV18; the D gene is possibly TRBD1 (6 bases). This CDR3 has 14 amino acids. Germline CDR1 is KGHSH and CDR2 is LQKENI. Trimming left V 1 base short and J 5 bases short, with 9 bases between. The whole variable domain, remainder taken from reference TRBV18 and TRBJ2-1, is NAGVMQNPRHLVRRRGQEARLRCSPMKGHSHVYWYRQLPEEGLKFMVYLQKENIIDESGMPKERFSAEFPKEGPSILRIQQVVRGDSAAYFCASSPQWTDNEQFFGPGTRLTVL.

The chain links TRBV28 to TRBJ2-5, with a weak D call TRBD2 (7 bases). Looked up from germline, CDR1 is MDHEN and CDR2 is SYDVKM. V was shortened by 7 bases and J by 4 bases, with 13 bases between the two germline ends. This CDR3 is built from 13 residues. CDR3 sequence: CASIGGRSETQYF. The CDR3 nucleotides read TGTGCCAGCATCGGGGGGCGCTCAGAGACCCAGTACTTC.

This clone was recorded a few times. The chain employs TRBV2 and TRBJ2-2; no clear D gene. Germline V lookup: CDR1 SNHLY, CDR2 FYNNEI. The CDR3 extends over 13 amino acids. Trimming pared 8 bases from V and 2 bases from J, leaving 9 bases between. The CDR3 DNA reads TGTGCCAGCCAGACACGTAACACCGGGGAGCTGTTTTTT. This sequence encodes CASQTRNTGELFF.

In DNA, the CDR3 is TGTGCCAGCAGTTTGACCACCGGGACAGGGGGATCGCGGACTGAAGCTTTCTTT. This sequence encodes CASSLTTGTGGSRTEAFF. The chain combines TRBV27 with TRBJ1-1, with 11 bases matching TRBD1. Germline V gene lookup returns CDR1 MNHEY and CDR2 SMNVEV (reference sequence). This CDR3 has 18 residues. V lost 3 bases and J lost 5; bases outside the gene matches: 14.

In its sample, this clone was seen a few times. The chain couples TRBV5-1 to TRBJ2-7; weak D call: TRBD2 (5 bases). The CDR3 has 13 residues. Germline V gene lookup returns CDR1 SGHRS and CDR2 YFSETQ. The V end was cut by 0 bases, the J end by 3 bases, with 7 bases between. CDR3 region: CASSLGGNYEQYF. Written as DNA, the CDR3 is TGCGCCAGCAGCTTGGGAGGGAACTACGAGCAGTACTTC.

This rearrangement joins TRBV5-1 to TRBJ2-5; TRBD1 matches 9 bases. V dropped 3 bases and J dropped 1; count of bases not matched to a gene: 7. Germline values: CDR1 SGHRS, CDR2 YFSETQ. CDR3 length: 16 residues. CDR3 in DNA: TGCGCCAGCAGCTCCTCCGGACAGGGGTCCCAAGAGACCCAGTACTTC. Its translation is CASSSSGQGSQETQYF.

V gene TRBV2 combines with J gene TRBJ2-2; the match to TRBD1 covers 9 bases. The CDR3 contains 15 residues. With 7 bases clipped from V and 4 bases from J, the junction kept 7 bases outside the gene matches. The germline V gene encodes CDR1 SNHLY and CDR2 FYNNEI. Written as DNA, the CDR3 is TGTGCCAGCATTACGGACAGGGGTCCCACCGGGGAGCTGTTTTTT. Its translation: CASITDRGPTGELFF.

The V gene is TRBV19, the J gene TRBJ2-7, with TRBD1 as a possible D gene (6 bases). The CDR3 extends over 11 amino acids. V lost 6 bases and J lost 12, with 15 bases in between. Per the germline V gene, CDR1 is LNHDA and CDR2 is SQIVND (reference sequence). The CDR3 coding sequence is TGTGCCAGTAGCACAACAGGGACGGTGTACTTC. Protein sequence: CASSTTGTVYF.

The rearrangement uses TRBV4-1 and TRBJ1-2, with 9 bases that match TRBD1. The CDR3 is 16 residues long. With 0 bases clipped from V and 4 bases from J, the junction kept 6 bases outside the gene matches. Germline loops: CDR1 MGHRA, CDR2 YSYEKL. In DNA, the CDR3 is TGCGCCAGCAGCCAAGAAGAGGGACAGGGATCCTATGGCTACACCTTC. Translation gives CASSQEEGQGSYGYTF.

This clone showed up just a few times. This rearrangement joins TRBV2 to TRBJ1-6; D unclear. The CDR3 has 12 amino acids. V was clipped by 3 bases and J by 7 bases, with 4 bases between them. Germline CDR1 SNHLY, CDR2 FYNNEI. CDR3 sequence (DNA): TGTGCCAGCAGTGATATCAATTCACCCCTCCACTTT. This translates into CASSDINSPLHF.

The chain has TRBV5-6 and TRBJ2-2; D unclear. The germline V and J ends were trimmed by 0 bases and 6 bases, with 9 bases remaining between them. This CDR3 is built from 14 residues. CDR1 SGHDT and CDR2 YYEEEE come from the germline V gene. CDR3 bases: TGTGCCAGCAGCTTGGAACTTATCTCCGGGGAGCTGTTTTTT. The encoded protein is CASSLELISGELFF. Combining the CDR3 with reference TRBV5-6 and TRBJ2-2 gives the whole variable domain DAGVTQSPTHLIKTRGQQVTLRCSPKSGHDTVSWYQQALGQGPQFIFQYYEEEERQRGNFPDRFSGHQFPNYSSELNVNALLLGDSALYLCASSLELISGELFFGEGSRLTVL.

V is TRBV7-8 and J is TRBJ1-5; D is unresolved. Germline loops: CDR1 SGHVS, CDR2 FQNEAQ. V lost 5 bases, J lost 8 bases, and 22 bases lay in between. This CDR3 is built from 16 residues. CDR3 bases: TGTGCCAGCAGCCTGGCGTCGATGGCGACTGAAAAGCCCCAGCATTTT. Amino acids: CASSLASMATEKPQHF.

Here the CDR3 DNA reads TGTGCCAGCAGCCCCCGGGGGGGCGATATCCAGCCCCAGCATTTT. As protein: CASSPRGGDIQPQHF. The V and J genes are TRBV7-2 and TRBJ1-5, with D perhaps TRBD1 (6 bases). The CDR3 contains 15 residues. Trimming pared 5 bases from V and 7 bases from J, leaving 18 bases between. In germline, CDR1 is SGHTA, CDR2 FQGNSA.

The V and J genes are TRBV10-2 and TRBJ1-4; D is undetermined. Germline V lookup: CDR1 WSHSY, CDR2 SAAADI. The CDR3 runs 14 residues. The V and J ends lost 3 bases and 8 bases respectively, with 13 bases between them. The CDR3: CASSDYGVGEKLFF. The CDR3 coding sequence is TGCGCCAGCAGTGACTACGGGGTGGGGGAAAAACTGTTTTTT.

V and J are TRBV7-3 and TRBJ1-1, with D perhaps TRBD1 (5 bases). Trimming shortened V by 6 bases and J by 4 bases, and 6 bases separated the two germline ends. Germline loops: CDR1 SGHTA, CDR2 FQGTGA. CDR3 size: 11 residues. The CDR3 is CASSTGTEAFF. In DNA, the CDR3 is TGTGCCAGCAGTACAGGCACTGAAGCTTTCTTT.

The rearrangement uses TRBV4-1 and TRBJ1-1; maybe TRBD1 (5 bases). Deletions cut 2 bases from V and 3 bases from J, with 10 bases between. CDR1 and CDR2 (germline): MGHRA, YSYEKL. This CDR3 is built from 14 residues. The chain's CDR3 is CASSQQGGHTEAFF. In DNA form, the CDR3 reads TGCGCCAGCAGCCAACAGGGAGGTCACACTGAAGCTTTCTTT.

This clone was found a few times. CDR3 nucleotides: TGTGCCAGCAGTCTATTAGGACAGGGACCCTCTGGGGCCAACGTCCTGACTTTC. Translating gives CASSLLGQGPSGANVLTF. V is TRBV28 and J is TRBJ2-6; 8 bases are shared with TRBD1. Germline-derived CDR1 and CDR2 are MDHEN and SYDVKM. CDR3 size: 18 residues. Trimming removed 5 bases from V and 0 bases from J; junction bases left unmatched: 9.

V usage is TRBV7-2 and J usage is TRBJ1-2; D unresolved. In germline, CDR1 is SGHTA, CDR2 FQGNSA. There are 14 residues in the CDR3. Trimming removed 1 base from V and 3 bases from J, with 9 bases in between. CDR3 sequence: CASSLVAADYGYTF. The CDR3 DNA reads TGTGCCAGCAGCTTAGTCGCAGCGGACTATGGCTACACCTTC.

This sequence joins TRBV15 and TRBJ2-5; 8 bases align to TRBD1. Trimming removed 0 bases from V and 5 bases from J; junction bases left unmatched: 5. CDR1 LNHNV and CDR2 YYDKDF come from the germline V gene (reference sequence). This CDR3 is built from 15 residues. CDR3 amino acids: CATSRDRGLQETQYF. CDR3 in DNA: TGTGCCACCAGCAGAGACAGGGGGCTTCAGGAGACCCAGTACTTC.

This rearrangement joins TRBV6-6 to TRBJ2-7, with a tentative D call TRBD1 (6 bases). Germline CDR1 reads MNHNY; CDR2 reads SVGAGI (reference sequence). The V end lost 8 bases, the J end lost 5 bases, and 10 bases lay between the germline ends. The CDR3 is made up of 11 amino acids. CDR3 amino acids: CASATGNEQYF. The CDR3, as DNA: TGTGCCAGCGCAACAGGGAACGAGCAGTACTTC.

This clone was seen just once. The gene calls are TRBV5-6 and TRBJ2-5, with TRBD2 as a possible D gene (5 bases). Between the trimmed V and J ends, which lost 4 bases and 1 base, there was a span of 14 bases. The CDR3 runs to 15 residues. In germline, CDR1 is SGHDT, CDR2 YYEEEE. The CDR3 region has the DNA TGTGCCAGCAGCCGACCCTCGGGGTCCCAAGAGACCCAGTACTTC. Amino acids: CASSRPSGSQETQYF.

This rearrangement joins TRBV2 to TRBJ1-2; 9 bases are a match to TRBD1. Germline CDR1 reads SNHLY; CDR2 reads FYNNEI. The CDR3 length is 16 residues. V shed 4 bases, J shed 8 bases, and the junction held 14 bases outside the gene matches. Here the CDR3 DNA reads TGTGCCAGCAGTGCAGTACCGGGACAGGGAAGCAGCGGCTACACCTTC. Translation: CASSAVPGQGSSGYTF.

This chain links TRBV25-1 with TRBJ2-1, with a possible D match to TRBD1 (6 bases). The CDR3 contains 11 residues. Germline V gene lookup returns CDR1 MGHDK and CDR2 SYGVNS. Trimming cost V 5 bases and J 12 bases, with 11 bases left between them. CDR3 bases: TGTGCCAGCAGTCAGGGGCGCGGGCAGTTCTTC. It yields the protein CASSQGRGQFF.

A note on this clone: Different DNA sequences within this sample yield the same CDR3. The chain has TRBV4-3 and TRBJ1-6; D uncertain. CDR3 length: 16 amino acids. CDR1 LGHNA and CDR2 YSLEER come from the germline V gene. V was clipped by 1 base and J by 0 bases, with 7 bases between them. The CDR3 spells CASSQALSSYNSPLHF. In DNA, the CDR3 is TGCGCCAGCAGCCAAGCCTTGAGCTCCTATAATTCACCCCTCCACTTT.

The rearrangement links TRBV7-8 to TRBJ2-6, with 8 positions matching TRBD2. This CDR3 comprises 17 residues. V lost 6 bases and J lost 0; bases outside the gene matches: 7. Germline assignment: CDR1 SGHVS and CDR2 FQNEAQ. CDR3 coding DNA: TGTGCCAGCAGTGTAATAGCGGGATTCTCTGGGGCCAACGTCCTGACTTTC. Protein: CASSVIAGFSGANVLTF.